This TCR beta chain was observed in a study of blood T cell repertoires in COVID-19. Whole-study context: In each case, the material was cDNA or gDNA derived from T cells, B-cell-depleted T cells, or PBMCs.

CDR3 length equals 15 residues. Trimming removed 0 bases from V and 4 bases from J; junction bases left unmatched: 3. CDR1 is MGHRA, CDR2 YSYEKL, per germline. In the authors' workflow: The assay estimated nucleated cells by amplifying reference gene primers. Assay used: immunoSEQ multiplex PCR; TCRdb lists only in-frame clones, some missing. D and trimming were read from the DNA, whereas the V and J calls and clone size are those reported in that table. This sample yields approximately 240,000 clones, of which roughly four fifths are seen a single time; more than 4% belongs to the top ten. Sequencing input: peripheral blood. This TCR was recovered from a man aged 45-65 years with acute or convalescent COVID-19. This chain joins TRBV4-1 and TRBJ1-2, with 9 positions matching TRBD1. The CDR3 region has the DNA TGCGCCAGCAGCCAAGATACAGGGGGCGGCTATGGCTACACCTTC. Protein product: CASSQDTGGGYGYTF.